The entry that follows covers one TCR beta chain sequence. The antigen is undetermined. This CDR3 has 12 amino acids. Trimming cost V 1 base and J 11 bases, with 9 bases left between them. CDR1 SGHTA and CDR2 FQGNSA come from the germline V gene. Clones were read by immunoSEQ multiplex PCR, and TCRdb kept only the in-frame ones, dropping some. The sample lists roughly 71,000 clones; roughly 88% were seen once. Autoimmune disease history or systemic immunosuppression excluded patients. This sample was taken from a study of OX40 agonist ivuxolimab in advanced cancers. Points from the study as a whole: Fewer expanded clones were found on average in CD4+ than in CD8+ T cells.

This rearrangement joins TRBV7-2 to TRBJ1-5; no firm D call. This specimen consisted of CD4+ or CD8+ T cells sorted from blood, obtained in a trial of the OX40 agonist ivuxolimab. This clonotype originated in an adult with an advanced solid tumor such as melanoma, head and neck, liver or kidney cancer. The CDR3 loop reads CASSLDVGSQHF. The CDR3, as DNA: TGTGCCAGCAGCTTAGATGTGGGATCCCAGCATTTT.